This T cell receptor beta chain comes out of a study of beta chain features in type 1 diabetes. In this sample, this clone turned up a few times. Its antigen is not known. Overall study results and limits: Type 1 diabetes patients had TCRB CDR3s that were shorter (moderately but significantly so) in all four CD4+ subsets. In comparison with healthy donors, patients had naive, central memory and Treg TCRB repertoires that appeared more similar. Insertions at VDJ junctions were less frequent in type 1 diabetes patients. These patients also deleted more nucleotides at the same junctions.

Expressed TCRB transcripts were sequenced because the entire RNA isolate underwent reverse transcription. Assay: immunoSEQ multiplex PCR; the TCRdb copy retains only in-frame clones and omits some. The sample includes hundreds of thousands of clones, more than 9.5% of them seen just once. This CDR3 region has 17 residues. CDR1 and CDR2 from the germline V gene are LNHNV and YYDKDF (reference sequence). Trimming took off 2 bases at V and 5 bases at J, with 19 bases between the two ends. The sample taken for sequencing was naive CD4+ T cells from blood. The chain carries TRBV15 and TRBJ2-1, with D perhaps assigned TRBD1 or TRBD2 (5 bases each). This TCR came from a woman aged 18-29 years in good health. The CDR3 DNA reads TGTGCCACCAGCAGAAACCCAACGGGACGGGGAAACAATGAGCAGTTCTTC. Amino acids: CATSRNPTGRGNNEQFF.